This T cell receptor (beta chain) was identified in a study of cytomegalovirus exposure and HLA in healthy donors. V lost 6 bases to trimming and J lost 1 base, with 12 bases between them. The germline gives CDR1 MNHNS, CDR2 SASEGT. The length of the CDR3 is 14 residues. Researchers ran the PCR with 60 Vbeta and 13 Jbeta primers. Repertoires were generated with immunoSEQ multiplex PCR, while TCRdb's copy carries only in-frame clones and drops some. The table records about 140,000 clones, about three quarters of them present only once. The chain joins TRBV6-1 to TRBJ2-5; no definite D call. This TCR derives from a male donor in good health and CMV-seropositive. The sequencing input was PBMCs. This CDR3 reads CASRRRGGQETQYF. For the CDR3, the DNA is TGTGCCAGCAGACGCCGAGGTGGCCAAGAGACCCAGTACTTC.